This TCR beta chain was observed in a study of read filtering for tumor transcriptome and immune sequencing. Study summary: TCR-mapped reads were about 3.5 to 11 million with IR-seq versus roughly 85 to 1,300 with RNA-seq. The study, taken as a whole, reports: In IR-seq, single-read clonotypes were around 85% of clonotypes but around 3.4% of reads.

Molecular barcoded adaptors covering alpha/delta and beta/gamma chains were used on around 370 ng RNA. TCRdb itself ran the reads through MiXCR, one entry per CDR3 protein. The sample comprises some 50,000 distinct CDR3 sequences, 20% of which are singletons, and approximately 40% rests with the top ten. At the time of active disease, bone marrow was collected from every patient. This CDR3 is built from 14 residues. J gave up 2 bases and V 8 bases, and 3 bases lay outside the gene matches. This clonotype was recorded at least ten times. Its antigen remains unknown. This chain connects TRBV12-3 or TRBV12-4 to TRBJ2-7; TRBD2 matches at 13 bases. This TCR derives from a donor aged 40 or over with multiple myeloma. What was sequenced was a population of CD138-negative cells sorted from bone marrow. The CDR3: CASGGLAGTYEQYF. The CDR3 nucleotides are TGTGCCAGCGGGGGACTAGCGGGGACCTACGAGCAGTACTTC.